These T cell receptor beta chains were read from a single sample in a study of cytomegalovirus exposure and HLA in healthy donors. Clones were read by immunoSEQ multiplex PCR, and TCRdb kept only the in-frame ones, dropping some. The table lists 65,000 to 85,000 clones, 75% to 90% of them singletons, with roughly 2% in the top ten. The material sequenced was PBMCs. Every receptor here comes from a woman aged 25 to 39 in good health and CMV-seronegative. Both conserved end residues are part of each CDR3. The D gene is left open where the match is weak. Clone size is not always given. Where it is, it says once, few, many or a class for expanded clones.

CDR3,DNA,J,D,V,size
CASSGLASSTDTQYF,TGTGCCAGCAGCGGACTAGCGTCTAGCACAGATACGCAGTATTTT,TRBJ2-3,TRBD2,TRBV9,.
CAHWGQNSYNEQFF,TGTGCCCACTGGGGACAGAACTCCTACAATGAGCAGTTCTTC,TRBJ2-1,TRBD1,TRBV30,.
CASSGTSGMDTGELFF,TGCGCCAGCAGCGGGACTAGCGGGATGGATACCGGGGAGCTGTTTTTT,TRBJ2-2,TRBD2,TRBV5-1,.
CASKEERTQYF,TGTGCCAGCAAAGAAGAGCGGACCCAGTACTTC,TRBJ2-5,.,TRBV2,.
CASSRQVNTEAFF,TGTGCCAGCAGCCGACAGGTGAACACTGAAGCTTTCTTT,TRBJ1-1,.,TRBV6-4,.
CASKASGRFDTGELFF,TGTGCCAGCAAGGCTAGCGGGAGGTTCGACACCGGGGAGCTGTTTTTT,TRBJ2-2,TRBD2,TRBV6-6,.
CASRRQNTGELFF,TGTGCCAGCAGGAGACAGAACACCGGGGAGCTGTTTTTT,TRBJ2-2,.,TRBV27,few
CASTFPGQTMNTEAFF,TGTGCCAGCACCTTCCCGGGACAGACTATGAACACTGAAGCTTTCTTT,TRBJ1-1,TRBD1,TRBV7-9,once
CASSAGLAGGAADTQYF,TGCGCCAGCAGCGCCGGACTAGCGGGAGGTGCAGCAGATACGCAGTATTTT,TRBJ2-3,TRBD2,TRBV4-1,once
CASSLGVSGSTDTQYF,TGTGCCAGCAGCTTAGGGGTTAGCGGGAGCACAGATACGCAGTATTTT,TRBJ2-3,TRBD2,TRBV7-6,.
CASSSASGSLSGELFF,TGTGCCAGCAGTTCCGCTAGCGGGAGTTTATCCGGGGAGCTGTTTTTT,TRBJ2-2,TRBD2,TRBV28,.
CSVEDRENVGEQYF,TGCAGCGTTGAAGATCGGGAGAACGTGGGGGAGCAGTACTTC,TRBJ2-7,.,TRBV29-1,.
CSVYRGYTGELFF,TGCAGCGTCTACAGGGGTTACACCGGGGAGCTGTTTTTT,TRBJ2-2,TRBD1,TRBV29-1,.
CASSLEAPYTEAFF,TGTGCCAGCAGCTTAGAAGCTCCGTACACTGAAGCTTTCTTT,TRBJ1-1,.,TRBV11-3,.
CASSLPTEGMNTEAFF,TGTGCCAGCAGCTTACCGACAGAAGGAATGAACACTGAAGCTTTCTTT,TRBJ1-1,.,TRBV7-2,.
CASSPGMGREDYGYTF,TGTGCCAGCAGCCCCGGGATGGGCAGGGAGGACTATGGCTACACCTTC,TRBJ1-2,.,TRBV5-6,.
CASKPPGVETQYF,TGTGCCAGCAAGCCTCCAGGGGTAGAGACCCAGTACTTC,TRBJ2-5,.,TRBV27,once
CASSRTDSEQYF,TGTGCCAGCAGTCGGACCGACAGCGAGCAGTACTTC,TRBJ2-7,.,TRBV7-8,.
CASSETWGGLGEQYF,TGTGCCAGCAGTGAAACCTGGGGAGGGCTGGGCGAGCAGTACTTC,TRBJ2-7,TRBD2,TRBV6-1,.
CAWSVTGNYGYTF,TGTGCCTGGAGTGTTACGGGTAACTATGGCTACACCTTC,TRBJ1-2,.,TRBV30,.
CASSLGRTSGSSYNEQFF,TGTGCCAGCAGCCTGGGCCGGACTAGCGGGAGCTCCTACAATGAGCAGTTCTTC,TRBJ2-1,TRBD2,TRBV11-3,.
CASHGSYEQYF,TGTGCCAGCCATGGTAGCTACGAGCAGTACTTC,TRBJ2-7,.,TRBV6-5,.
CASSRGLNTEAFF,TGCGCCAGCAGCCGCGGCTTGAACACTGAAGCTTTCTTT,TRBJ1-1,.,TRBV4-1,.
CASRIAEGTDTQYF,TGTGCCAGCAGAATAGCGGAGGGCACAGATACGCAGTATTTT,TRBJ2-3,.,TRBV5-5,few
CASSERKGGYEQYF,TGTGCCAGCAGTGAGAGGAAAGGGGGCTACGAGCAGTACTTC,TRBJ2-7,.,TRBV6-1,.
CAISGREIPYEQYF,TGTGCCATCAGTGGACGGGAGATACCCTACGAGCAGTACTTC,TRBJ2-7,.,TRBV10-3,.
CASSRTGGMNTEAFF,TGTGCCAGCAGTCGGACAGGGGGGATGAACACTGAAGCTTTCTTT,TRBJ1-1,TRBD1,TRBV6-5,.
CASSTRDVPGFYGYTF,TGTGCCAGCAGCACTCGAGACGTCCCAGGGTTCTATGGCTACACCTTC,TRBJ1-2,.,TRBV9,.